A selection of T cell receptor beta chains follows, all from one sample in a study of cytotoxic CD8 clonotypes in ibrutinib-treated CLL. Method: immunoSEQ multiplex PCR; TCRdb's copy keeps in-frame clones and lacks some. This table holds approximately 92,000 clones, about 74% found once. Here the sequenced sample was PBMCs, taken after 24 months of ibrutinib treatment. The receptor source for this set is a human donor with chronic lymphocytic leukemia. The CDR3 runs from the conserved cysteine through the conserved F or W. D genes are given only for firm matches. Rows give clone size only sometimes, using once, few, many, or a class for an expanded clone.

D gene: .
V gene: TRBV18
clone size: .
J gene: TRBJ2-7
CDR3 DNA: TGTGCCAGCTCACCACCTCAGGGCATGAGGCAGTACTTC
CDR3 protein: CASSPPQGMRQYF

D gene: .
V gene: TRBV5-6
clone size: .
J gene: TRBJ2-2
CDR3 DNA: TGTGCCAGCAGCTTGGTCGGGGGAACCGGGGAGCTGTTTTTT
CDR3 protein: CASSLVGGTGELFF

D gene: TRBD1
V gene: TRBV29-1
clone size: .
J gene: TRBJ1-1
CDR3 DNA: TGCAGCGTTGTGCACAGGGGGATTGGTATGAACACTGAAGCTTTCTTT
CDR3 protein: CSVVHRGIGMNTEAFF

D gene: .
V gene: TRBV10-1
clone size: .
J gene: TRBJ2-2
CDR3 DNA: TGCGCCAGCAGGGAGGCCCCGAACACCGGGGAGCTGTTTTTT
CDR3 protein: CASREAPNTGELFF

D gene: .
V gene: TRBV19
clone size: .
J gene: TRBJ2-5
CDR3 DNA: TGTGCCAGTAGTATAGGCAGACTGTACCAAGAGACCCAGTACTTC
CDR3 protein: CASSIGRLYQETQYF

D gene: .
V gene: TRBV19
clone size: .
J gene: TRBJ1-2
CDR3 DNA: TGTGCCAGTAGTCCACCGACGGGGCTCTCCTATGGCTACACCTTC
CDR3 protein: CASSPPTGLSYGYTF

D gene: .
V gene: TRBV12-5
clone size: .
J gene: TRBJ1-4
CDR3 DNA: TGTGCTAGTGATCTCCACCCCATACTGATCCCCGGGCCTCGTGAAAAACTGTTTTTT
CDR3 protein: CASDLHPILIPGPREKLFF

D gene: TRBD2
V gene: TRBV7-2
clone size: once
J gene: TRBJ2-5
CDR3 DNA: TGTGCCAGCAGCTCCTCGCGGCTAGCGGGGAGGGATGAGGGCCAGTACTTC
CDR3 protein: CASSSSRLAGRDEGQYF

D gene: .
V gene: TRBV11-2
clone size: few
J gene: TRBJ1-6
CDR3 DNA: TGTGCCAGCAGCTTAGTTGGCAGGGGTAATTCACCCCTCCACTTT
CDR3 protein: CASSLVGRGNSPLHF

D gene: .
V gene: TRBV18
clone size: .
J gene: TRBJ1-6
CDR3 DNA: TGTGCCAGCTCACTGCCTAGTGGCCCCTATAATTCACCCCTCCACTTT
CDR3 protein: CASSLPSGPYNSPLHF

D gene: .
V gene: TRBV7-3
clone size: .
J gene: TRBJ1-1
CDR3 DNA: TGTGCCAGCAGCTCAAACATGAACACTGAAGCTTTCTTT
CDR3 protein: CASSSNMNTEAFF

D gene: .
V gene: TRBV19
clone size: .
J gene: TRBJ1-2
CDR3 DNA: TGTGCCAGTAGTATGTCTCCCTTCGGGCAGGGTCGTGGCTACACCTTC
CDR3 protein: CASSMSPFGQGRGYTF